These T cell receptor beta chains were read from a single sample in a study of cytomegalovirus exposure and HLA in healthy donors. Produced via immunoSEQ multiplex PCR; TCRdb's table is partial and in-frame only. The profile shows roughly 90,000 clones, around four fifths of them singletons. The sequenced sample consisted of PBMCs. The receptors come from a man aged 25 to 40 in good health and CMV-seronegative. Both conserved end residues are part of each CDR3. Each record gives: V gene, D gene, J gene, clone size, CDR3 protein, CDR3 DNA. D genes are given only for firm matches. Size is stated for part of the rows, as once, few or many counts, or as a class when the clone is expanded.

TRBV30	NA	TRBJ2-3	NA	CAWSGQGSSTDTQYF	TGTGCCTGGAGCGGGCAGGGGTCTAGCACAGATACGCAGTATTTT
TRBV15	NA	TRBJ1-3	NA	CATSRDGTTSGNTIYF	TGTGCCACCAGCAGAGATGGCACCACCTCTGGAAACACCATATATTTT
TRBV5-4	TRBD1	TRBJ2-1	NA	CASSSPGRQGAYNEQFF	TGTGCCAGCAGCTCTCCGGGGAGACAGGGGGCCTACAATGAGCAGTTCTTC
TRBV30	TRBD2	TRBJ2-7	NA	CARRTSGSYEQYF	TGTGCCCGACGGACTAGCGGCTCCTACGAGCAGTACTTC
TRBV5-1	TRBD2	TRBJ2-3	NA	CASSLGVGGPDTQYF	TGCGCCAGCAGCTTGGGTGTGGGAGGGCCAGATACGCAGTATTTT
TRBV11-2	NA	TRBJ2-1	NA	CASSLVVRESAYNEQFF	TGTGCCAGCAGCTTAGTGGTCCGGGAATCAGCCTACAATGAGCAGTTCTTC
TRBV12-5	TRBD2	TRBJ2-1	NA	CASGPPLAGSPLNEQFF	TGTGCTAGTGGTCCCCCGTTAGCGGGGAGTCCCCTCAATGAGCAGTTCTTC
TRBV9	NA	TRBJ1-1	NA	CASSGKQVGPTEAFF	TGTGCCAGCAGCGGAAAACAGGTGGGGCCCACTGAAGCTTTCTTT
TRBV28	NA	TRBJ1-6	NA	CASRVSSYNSPLHF	TGTGCCAGCAGAGTGAGCTCCTATAATTCACCCCTCCACTTT
TRBV5-1	TRBD1	TRBJ2-7	once	CASSFTTRGQSYEQYF	TGCGCCAGCAGCTTTACTACCCGGGGACAGAGTTACGAGCAGTACTTC
TRBV6-5	TRBD2	TRBJ2-7	few	CASSYSRGTYEQYF	TGTGCCAGCAGTTACTCGCGGGGGACCTACGAGCAGTACTTC
TRBV10-3	NA	TRBJ1-2	NA	CAISDRDKDLGYTF	TGTGCCATCAGTGACCGGGACAAAGATCTGGGCTACACCTTC
TRBV7-2	NA	TRBJ2-2	NA	CASSLNQGNAGELFF	TGTGCCAGCAGCTTAAACCAGGGGAACGCCGGGGAGCTGTTTTTT
TRBV29-1	NA	TRBJ2-2	NA	CSVGGGTVPGELFF	TGCAGCGTCGGGGGTGGGACAGTGCCCGGGGAGCTGTTTTTT
TRBV7-9	NA	TRBJ1-5	NA	CASSRGGYSNQPQHF	TGTGCCAGCAGCCGCGGGGGTTATAGCAATCAGCCCCAGCATTTT
TRBV25-1	NA	TRBJ1-2	NA	CASSDGWQGYGYTF	TGTGCCAGCAGTGATGGATGGCAGGGGTACGGCTACACCTTC
TRBV7-2	TRBD1	TRBJ1-6	NA	CASSADRGASPLHF	TGTGCCAGCAGCGCGGACAGGGGAGCTTCACCCCTCCACTTT
TRBV7-9	NA	TRBJ1-5	NA	CASSSGDSGNQPQHF	TGTGCCAGCAGCTCGGGGGATTCGGGCAATCAGCCCCAGCATTTT
TRBV9	TRBD2	TRBJ2-5	few	CASTAGDAGGWETQYF	TGTGCCAGCACTGCCGGGGATGCGGGAGGCTGGGAGACCCAGTACTTC
TRBV7-2	TRBD2	TRBJ2-1	NA	CASSLGWRGGSDEQFF	TGTGCCAGCAGCTTAGGTTGGCGGGGGGGCTCGGATGAGCAGTTCTTC
TRBV19	NA	TRBJ1-5	NA	CASSSGRGENQPQHF	TGTGCCAGTAGTTCGGGGCGCGGGGAAAATCAGCCCCAGCATTTT
TRBV7-9	NA	TRBJ2-3	NA	CASSLGTRNTDTQYF	TGTGCCAGCAGCCTTGGGACACGGAACACAGATACGCAGTATTTT
TRBV27	NA	TRBJ2-5	NA	CASSPRYQETQYF	TGTGCCAGCAGTCCTCGTTACCAAGAGACCCAGTACTTC
TRBV5-1	TRBD1	TRBJ1-2	few	CASSLGQGDYGYTF	TGCGCCAGCAGCTTGGGGCAGGGGGACTATGGCTACACCTTC
TRBV25-1	NA	TRBJ2-7	NA	CASSAGFGYEQYF	TGTGCCAGCAGTGCGGGATTTGGCTACGAGCAGTACTTC